The present T cell receptor beta chain was sequenced within a study of cytomegalovirus exposure and HLA in healthy donors. At the level of the study: Out of 350 to 400 genotyped donors, roughly 80% belonged to the Caucasian-associated ancestry cluster.

CDR1 and CDR2 from the germline V gene are SGHKS and YYEKEE (reference sequence). Between the trimmed V and J ends, which lost 4 bases and 3 bases, there was a span of 21 bases. The CDR3 is made up of 17 amino acids. Use of 60 Vbeta and 13 Jbeta primers characterized the PCR. Here immunoSEQ multiplex PCR was the method, and the copy in TCRdb shows in-frame clones only, minus some. Among some 110,000 clones listed, around three quarters were seen once. Study observations and caveats: For presence/absence analyses, sequencing depth was assumed to be roughly uniform across donors. Reportedly, HLA-A and HLA-B alleles of most subjects were accurately predicted from TCR beta.

At collection, donors were nominally healthy, but unrecorded immune exposures were probable. A note on this clone: Its target is unknown.

The sample consisted of PBMCs. The V call is TRBV5-5, the J call TRBJ2-3, with D tentatively TRBD2 (6 bases). This TCR was recovered from a woman under 40 in good health and CMV-seronegative. The CDR3 region is CASSLREGGASTDTQYF. CDR3 nucleotide sequence: TGTGCCAGCAGCCTACGGGAAGGCGGGGCCTCAACAGATACGCAGTATTTT.